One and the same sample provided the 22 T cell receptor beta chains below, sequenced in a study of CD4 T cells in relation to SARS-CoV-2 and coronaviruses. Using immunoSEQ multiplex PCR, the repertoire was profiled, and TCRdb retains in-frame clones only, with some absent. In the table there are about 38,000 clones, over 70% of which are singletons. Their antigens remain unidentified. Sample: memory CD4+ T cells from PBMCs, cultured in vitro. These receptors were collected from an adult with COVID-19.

The CDR3 spells CASTPGGTSGQPQHF. CDR3 in DNA: TGTGCCAGCACCCCAGGAGGGACGTCGGGCCAGCCCCAGCATTTT. The chain has TRBV6-5 and TRBJ1-5, with D perhaps TRBD1 (5 bases). This CDR3 region has 15 residues. Germline V gene sequence: CDR1 MNHEY, CDR2 SVGAGI. Trimming left V 7 bases short and J 7 bases short, with 20 bases between.

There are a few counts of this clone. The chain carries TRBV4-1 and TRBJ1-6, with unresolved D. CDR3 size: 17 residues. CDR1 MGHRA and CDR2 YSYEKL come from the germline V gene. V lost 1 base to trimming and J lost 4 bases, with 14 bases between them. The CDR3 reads CASSQVEGARYNSPLHF. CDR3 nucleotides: TGCGCCAGCAGCCAAGTGGAGGGAGCGCGGTATAATTCACCCCTCCACTTT.

The CDR3 sequence: CATKEGVAPNQPQHF. The CDR3 DNA reads TGTGCCACGAAGGAAGGGGTCGCCCCCAATCAGCCCCAGCATTTT. The gene calls are TRBV10-3 and TRBJ1-5; perhaps TRBD1 as D (5 bases). The germline V gene encodes CDR1 ENHRY and CDR2 SYGVKD. With 10 bases removed from V and 3 bases from J, the gap between germline ends came to 19 bases. The CDR3 extends over 15 amino acids.

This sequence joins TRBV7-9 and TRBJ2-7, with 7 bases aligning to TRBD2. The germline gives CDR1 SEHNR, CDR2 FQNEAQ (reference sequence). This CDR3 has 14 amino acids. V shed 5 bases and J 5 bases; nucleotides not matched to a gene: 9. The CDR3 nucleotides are TGTGCCAGCAGCGGCCGTCTAGCGGTGGACGAGCAGTACTTC. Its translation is CASSGRLAVDEQYF.

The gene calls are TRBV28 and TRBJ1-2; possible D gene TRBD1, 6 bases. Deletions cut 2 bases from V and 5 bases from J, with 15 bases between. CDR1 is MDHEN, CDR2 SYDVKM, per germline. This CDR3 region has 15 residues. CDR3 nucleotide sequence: TGTGCCAGCAGTTTAATGGACAGCCGACGTTATGGCTACACCTTC. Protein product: CASSLMDSRRYGYTF.

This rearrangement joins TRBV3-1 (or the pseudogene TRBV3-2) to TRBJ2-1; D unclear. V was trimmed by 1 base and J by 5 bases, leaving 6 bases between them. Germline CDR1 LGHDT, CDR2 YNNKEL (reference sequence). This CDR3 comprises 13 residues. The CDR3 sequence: CASSQGLNNEQFF. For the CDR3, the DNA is TGTGCCAGCAGCCAAGGGTTGAACAATGAGCAGTTCTTC.

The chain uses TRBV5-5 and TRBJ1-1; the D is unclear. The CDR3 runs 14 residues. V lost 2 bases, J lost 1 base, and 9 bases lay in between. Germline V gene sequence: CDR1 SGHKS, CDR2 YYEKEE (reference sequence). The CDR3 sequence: CASSFQAGNTEAFF. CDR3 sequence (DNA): TGTGCCAGCAGCTTTCAAGCAGGGAACACTGAAGCTTTCTTT.

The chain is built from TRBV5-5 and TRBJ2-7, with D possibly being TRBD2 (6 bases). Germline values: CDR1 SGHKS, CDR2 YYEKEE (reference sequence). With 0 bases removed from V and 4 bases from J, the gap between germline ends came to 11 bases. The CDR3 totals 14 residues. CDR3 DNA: TGTGCCAGCAGCTTGGAGCTAGCGATTTACGAGCAGTACTTC. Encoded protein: CASSLELAIYEQYF. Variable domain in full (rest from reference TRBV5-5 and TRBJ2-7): DAGVTQSPTHLIKTRGQQVTLRCSPISGHKSVSWYQQVLGQGPQFIFQYYEKEERGRGNFPDRFSARQFPNYSSELNVNALLLGDSALYLCASSLELAIYEQYFGPGTRLTVT.

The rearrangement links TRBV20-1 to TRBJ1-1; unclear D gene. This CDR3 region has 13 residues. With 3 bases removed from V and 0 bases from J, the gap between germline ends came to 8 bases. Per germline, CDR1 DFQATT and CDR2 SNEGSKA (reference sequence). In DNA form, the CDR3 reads TGCAGTGCTAGTACCGTACTGAACACTGAAGCTTTCTTT. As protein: CSASTVLNTEAFF.

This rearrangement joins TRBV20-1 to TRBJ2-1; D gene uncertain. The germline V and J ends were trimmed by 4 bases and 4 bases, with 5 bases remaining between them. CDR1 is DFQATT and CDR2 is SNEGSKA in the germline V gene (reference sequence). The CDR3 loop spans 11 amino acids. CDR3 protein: CSATRYNEQFF. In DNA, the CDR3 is TGCAGTGCTACACGTTACAATGAGCAGTTCTTC.

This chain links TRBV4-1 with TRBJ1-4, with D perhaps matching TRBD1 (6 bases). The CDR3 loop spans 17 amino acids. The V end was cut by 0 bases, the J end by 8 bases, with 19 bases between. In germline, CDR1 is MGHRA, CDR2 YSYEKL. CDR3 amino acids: CASSQELNRAGREKLFF. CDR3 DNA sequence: TGCGCCAGCAGCCAAGAACTCAACAGGGCCGGGCGGGAAAAACTGTTTTTT.

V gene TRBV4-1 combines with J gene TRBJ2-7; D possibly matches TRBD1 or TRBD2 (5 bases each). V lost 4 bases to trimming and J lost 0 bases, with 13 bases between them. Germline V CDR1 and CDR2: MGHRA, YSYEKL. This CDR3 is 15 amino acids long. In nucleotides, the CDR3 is TGCGCCAGCAGCCGAGGGACCATCAACTCCTACGAGCAGTACTTC. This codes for CASSRGTINSYEQYF.

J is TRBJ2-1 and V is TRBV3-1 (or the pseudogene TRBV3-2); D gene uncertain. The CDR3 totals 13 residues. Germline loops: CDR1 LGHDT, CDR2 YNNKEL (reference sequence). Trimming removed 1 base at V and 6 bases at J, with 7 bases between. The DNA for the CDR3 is TGTGCCAGCAGCCAAGTTAGCCCCAATGAGCAGTTCTTC. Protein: CASSQVSPNEQFF.

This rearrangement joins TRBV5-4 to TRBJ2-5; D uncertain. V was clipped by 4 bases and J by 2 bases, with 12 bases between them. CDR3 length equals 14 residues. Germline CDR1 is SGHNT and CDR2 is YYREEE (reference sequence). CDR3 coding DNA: TGTGCCAGCAGCCGTCCCGAATATCAAGAGACCCAGTACTTC. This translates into CASSRPEYQETQYF.

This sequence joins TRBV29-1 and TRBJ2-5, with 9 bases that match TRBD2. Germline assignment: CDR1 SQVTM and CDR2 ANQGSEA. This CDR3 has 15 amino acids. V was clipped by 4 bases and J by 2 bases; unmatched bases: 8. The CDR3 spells CSVGLSGRWQETQYF. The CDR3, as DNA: TGCAGCGTTGGACTGAGCGGGAGGTGGCAAGAGACCCAGTACTTC. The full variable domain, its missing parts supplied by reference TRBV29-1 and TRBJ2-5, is SAVISQKPSRDICQRGTSLTIQCQVDSQVTMMFWYRQQPGQSLTLIATANQGSEATYESGFVIDKFPISRPNLTFSTLTVSNMSPEDSSIYLCSVGLSGRWQETQYFGPGTRLLVL.

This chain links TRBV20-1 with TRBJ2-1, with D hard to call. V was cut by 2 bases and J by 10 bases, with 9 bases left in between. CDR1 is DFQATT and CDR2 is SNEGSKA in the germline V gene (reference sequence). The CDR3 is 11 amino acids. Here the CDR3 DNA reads TGCAGTGCTAGAAAAATGGGGGAGCAGTTCTTC. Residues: CSARKMGEQFF.

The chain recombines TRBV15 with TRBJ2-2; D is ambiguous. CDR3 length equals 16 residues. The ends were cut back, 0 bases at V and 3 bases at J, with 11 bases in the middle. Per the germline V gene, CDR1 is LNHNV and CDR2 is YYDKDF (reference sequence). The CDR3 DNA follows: TGTGCCACCAGCAGAGATCACTTCAGCTACACCGGGGAGCTGTTTTTT. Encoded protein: CATSRDHFSYTGELFF.

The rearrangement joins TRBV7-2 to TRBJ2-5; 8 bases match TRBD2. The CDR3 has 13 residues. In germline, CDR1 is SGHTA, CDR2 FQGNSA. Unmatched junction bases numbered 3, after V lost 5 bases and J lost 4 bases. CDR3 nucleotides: TGTGCCAGCAGCATTAGCGGGGCAGAGACCCAGTACTTC. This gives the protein CASSISGAETQYF.

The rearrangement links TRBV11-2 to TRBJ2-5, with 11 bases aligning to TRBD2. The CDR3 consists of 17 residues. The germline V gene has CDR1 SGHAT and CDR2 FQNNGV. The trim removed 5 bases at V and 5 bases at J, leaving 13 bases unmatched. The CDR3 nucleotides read TGTGCCAGCAGCCCAGGCATAGCGGGAGGGTTTCGGGAGACCCAGTACTTC. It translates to CASSPGIAGGFRETQYF.

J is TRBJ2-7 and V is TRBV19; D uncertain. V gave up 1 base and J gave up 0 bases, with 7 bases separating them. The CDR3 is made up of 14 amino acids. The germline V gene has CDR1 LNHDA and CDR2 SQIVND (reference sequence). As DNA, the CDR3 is TGTGCCAGTAGTATAGGACCAGTCTCCTACGAGCAGTACTTC. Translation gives CASSIGPVSYEQYF.

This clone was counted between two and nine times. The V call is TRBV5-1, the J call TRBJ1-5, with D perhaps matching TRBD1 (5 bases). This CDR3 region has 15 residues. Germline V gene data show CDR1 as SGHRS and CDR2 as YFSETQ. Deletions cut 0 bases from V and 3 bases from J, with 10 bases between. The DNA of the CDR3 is TGCGCCAGCAGCTTGGGGACAAACTCCAATCAGCCCCAGCATTTT. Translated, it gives CASSLGTNSNQPQHF.

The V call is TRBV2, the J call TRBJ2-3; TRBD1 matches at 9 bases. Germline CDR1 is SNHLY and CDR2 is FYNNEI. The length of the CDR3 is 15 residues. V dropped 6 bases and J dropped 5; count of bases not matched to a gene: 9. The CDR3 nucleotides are TGTGCCAGCAGCCCACCGGGACAGGGAGAAGATACGCAGTATTTT. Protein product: CASSPPGQGEDTQYF. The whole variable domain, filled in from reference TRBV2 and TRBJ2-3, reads EPEVTQTPSHQVTQMGQEVILRCVPISNHLYFYWYRQILGQKVEFLVSFYNNEISEKSEIFDDQFSVERPDGSNFTLKIRSTKLEDSAMYFCASSPPGQGEDTQYFGPGTRLTVL.